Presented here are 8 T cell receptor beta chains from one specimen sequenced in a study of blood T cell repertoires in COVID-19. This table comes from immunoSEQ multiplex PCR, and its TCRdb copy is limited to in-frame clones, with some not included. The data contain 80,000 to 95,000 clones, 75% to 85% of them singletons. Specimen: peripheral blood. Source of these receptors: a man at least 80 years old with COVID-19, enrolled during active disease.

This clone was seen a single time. As DNA, the CDR3 is TGTGCCAGCAGCGAGCGACAGGGGGCTCGCGAAAAACTGTTTTTT. This gives the protein CASSERQGAREKLFF. The V call is TRBV9, the J call TRBJ1-4, with 10 positions matching TRBD1. The CDR3 extends over 15 amino acids. The V segment lost 3 bases and the J segment 8 bases; nucleotides outside the gene matches: 7. CDR1 is SGDLS and CDR2 is YYNGEE in the germline V gene.

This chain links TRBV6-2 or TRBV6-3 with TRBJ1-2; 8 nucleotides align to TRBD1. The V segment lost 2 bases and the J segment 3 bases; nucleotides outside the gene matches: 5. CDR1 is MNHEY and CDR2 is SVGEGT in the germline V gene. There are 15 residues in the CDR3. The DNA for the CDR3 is TGTGCCAGCAGTTACGCCGGACAGGGCGACTATGGCTACACCTTC. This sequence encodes CASSYAGQGDYGYTF.

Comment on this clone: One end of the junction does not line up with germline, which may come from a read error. Here the CDR3 reads CASSIAGGQDTQYF. The CDR3 DNA reads as TGTGCCAGCAGCATAGCGGGGGGGCAAGATACGCAGTATTTT. V gene TRBV7-9 combines with J gene TRBJ2-3; TRBD2 matches 11 bases. Germline V gene data show CDR1 as SEHNR and CDR2 as FQNEAQ (reference sequence). CDR3 length: 14 amino acids.

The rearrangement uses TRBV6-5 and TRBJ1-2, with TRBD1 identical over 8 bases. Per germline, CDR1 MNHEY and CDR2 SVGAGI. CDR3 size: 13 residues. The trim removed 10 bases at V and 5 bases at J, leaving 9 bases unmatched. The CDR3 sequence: CATGTGGRYGYTF. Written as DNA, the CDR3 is TGTGCCACCGGTACAGGGGGACGGTATGGCTACACCTTC.

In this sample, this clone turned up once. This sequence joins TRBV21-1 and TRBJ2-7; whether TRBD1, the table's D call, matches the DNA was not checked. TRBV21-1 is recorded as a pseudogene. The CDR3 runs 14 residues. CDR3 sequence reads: CASSQDRGVHEQYF. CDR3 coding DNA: TGTGCCAGCAGTCAGGACAGGGGAGTACACGAGCAGTACTTC.

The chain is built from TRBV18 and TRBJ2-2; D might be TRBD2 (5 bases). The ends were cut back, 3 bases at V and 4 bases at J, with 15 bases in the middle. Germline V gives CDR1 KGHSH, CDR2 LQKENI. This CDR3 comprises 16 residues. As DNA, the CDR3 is TGTGCCAGCTCACCTCTGGATGGAGGATTCACCGGGGAGCTGTTTTTT. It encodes CASSPLDGGFTGELFF.

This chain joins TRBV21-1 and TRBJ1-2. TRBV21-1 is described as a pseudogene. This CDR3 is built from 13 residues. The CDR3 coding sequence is TGTGCCAGCACCCCCCGGGGGGCTGGTGGCTACACCTTC. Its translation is CASTPRGAGGYTF.

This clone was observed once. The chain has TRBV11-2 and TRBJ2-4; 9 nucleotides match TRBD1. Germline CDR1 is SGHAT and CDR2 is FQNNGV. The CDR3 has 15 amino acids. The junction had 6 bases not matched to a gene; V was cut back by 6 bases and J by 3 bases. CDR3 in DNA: TGTGCCAGCAGTACAGGGGGCGCGGGCAAAAACATTCAGTACTTC. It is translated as CASSTGGAGKNIQYF.